This T cell receptor beta chain is from a study of Tregs in tolerant kidney transplant recipients. Study information: An approximately three-day belatacept mixed lymphocyte reaction, sometimes plus 5-day graft donor restimulation, preceded CD4+CD25+CD127- sorting. Study-level points and caveats: Few patients were studied, so findings need validation in larger groups. Tregs expanded with activated donor B cells seemed most donor-specific. Biological reproducibility was not directly addressed, but technical replication error appeared minimal.

Data came from immunoSEQ multiplex PCR; TCRdb stores just in-frame clones and leaves some out. The sample comprises about 16,000 clones, less than 80% of which are singletons, and roughly 3.2% rests with the top ten. This CDR3 spans 15 amino acids. The germline CDR1 and CDR2 sequences are MNHNS and SASEGT. The ends lost 6 bases at V and 3 bases at J; junction bases unmatched: 8. Points on this clone: As yet, its antigen is unknown.

This receptor was identified in a human donor in good health. V and J are TRBV6-1 and TRBJ1-1; 9 bases agree with TRBD1. Sequenced sample: Tregs from blood cultured with allogeneic cells. This CDR3 is CASRTPQGAHTEAFF. The CDR3 nucleotides read TGTGCCAGCAGAACTCCACAGGGGGCGCACACTGAAGCTTTCTTT.